These 27 T cell receptor beta chains originate from one sample sequenced in a study of brain metastases from non-small cell lung cancer (dated by TCRdb to between 2019 and 2020). The library was obtained by the immunoSEQ multiplex PCR assay. TCRdb holds this immuneACCESS table with in-frame rearrangements only. Some clones are missing; in checked studies, unresolved V genes explain under half, and the rest has no known cause. Across this sample there are 1,500 or so clones, with 81% seen only once. Jointly, the top ten make up 8.5% to 10% of the sample. The specimen sequenced was tumor-adjacent normal tissue. Every receptor here comes from a donor at least 40 years old with non-small cell lung cancer.

To note about this clone: In the same sample, other DNA sequences code for this CDR3. The rearrangement uses TRBV24-1 and TRBJ2-1; no clear D. With 6 bases removed from V and 7 bases from J, the gap between germline ends came to 18 bases. The CDR3 runs to 15 residues. Looked up from germline, CDR1 is KGHDR and CDR2 is SFDVKD. The CDR3 nucleotides are TGTGCCACCAGTCCGTCATTAATTTCTACGAATGAGCAGTTCTTC. Amino acids: CATSPSLISTNEQFF.

A remark on this clone: This same CDR3 is encoded by further DNA sequences in the sample. J is TRBJ1-2 and V is TRBV9; D possibly corresponds to TRBD1 (6 bases). Germline loops: CDR1 SGDLS, CDR2 YYNGEE. This CDR3 is 15 amino acids long. Between the trimmed V and J ends, which lost 3 bases and 7 bases, there was a span of 19 bases. The CDR3 DNA follows: TGTGCCAGCAGCGAGGGGGGGATCCGAAAGGGTGGCTACACCTTC. This translates into CASSEGGIRKGGYTF. Looking up the rest from reference TRBV9 and TRBJ1-2 gives the full variable domain: DSGVTQTPKHLITATGQRVTLRCSPRSGDLSVYWYQQSLDQGLQFLIQYYNGEERAKGNILERFSAQQFPDLHSELNLSSLELGDSALYFCASSEGGIRKGGYTFGSGTRLTVV.

The V and J genes are TRBV6-5 and TRBJ2-3; D is ambiguous. From germline, CDR1 is MNHEY and CDR2 SVGAGI. V lost 6 bases and J 3 bases, leaving 13 bases between the germline ends. CDR3 size: 14 residues. CDR3 protein: CASRIRHRTDTQYF. CDR3 DNA: TGTGCCAGCAGGATTAGGCATAGAACAGATACGCAGTATTTT.

As regards this clone: Other nucleotide sequences from this sample produce the same CDR3. The CDR3 DNA sequence: TGCGCCAGCAGAATCACAGCCAGCTCCTACGAGCAGTACTTC. Its translation is CASRITASSYEQYF. The chain joins TRBV5-1 to TRBJ2-7; no reliable D call. The V gene lost 5 bases and the J gene lost 0 bases, with 12 bases spanning the gap. CDR3 length equals 14 residues. CDR1 SGHRS and CDR2 YFSETQ come from the germline V gene.

The gene calls are TRBV6-5 and TRBJ1-2, with D maybe TRBD1 (5 bases). The V end was cut by 8 bases, the J end by 2 bases, with 12 bases between. Looked up from germline, CDR1 is MNHEY and CDR2 is SVGAGI. The CDR3 contains 13 residues. CDR3 sequence (DNA): TGTGCCAGCCAGGGAGGCAAGAACTATGGCTACACCTTC. This sequence encodes CASQGGKNYGYTF.

This rearrangement joins TRBV5-6 to TRBJ2-7; the D gene is possibly TRBD2 (5 bases). The germline V gene has CDR1 SGHDT and CDR2 YYEEEE. The CDR3 extends over 11 amino acids. Trimming removed 4 bases at V and 6 bases at J, with 8 bases between. The CDR3 DNA follows: TGTGCCAGCAGCCACCGGGGCGAGCAGTACTTC. Encoded protein: CASSHRGEQYF.

To note about this clone: Other DNA variants within this sample encode the same CDR3. This chain links TRBV19 with TRBJ2-1; 8 bases align to TRBD2. Trimming at V came to 5 bases and at J to 1 base, leaving 7 bases not matched to a gene. This CDR3 contains 16 residues. Germline V gene sequence: CDR1 LNHDA, CDR2 SQIVND (reference sequence). CDR3 protein: CASSRRGGRSYNEQFF. The CDR3 nucleotides read TGTGCCAGTAGTCGCCGGGGCGGGAGGTCCTACAATGAGCAGTTCTTC.

This chain links TRBV10-3 with TRBJ1-4; D is unresolved. This CDR3 spans 12 amino acids. V was clipped by 2 bases and J by 8 bases, with 6 bases between them. From germline, CDR1 is ENHRY and CDR2 SYGVKD. The DNA for the CDR3 is TGTGCCATCAGTGAGCCAGGAGAAAAACTGTTTTTT. Its translation is CAISEPGEKLFF.

This chain uses TRBV6-4 with TRBJ2-5; TRBD1 might be the D (5 bases). Germline lookup yields CDR1 MRHNA and CDR2 SNTAGT. Trimming left V 1 base short and J 3 bases short, with 15 bases between. The CDR3 spans 16 residues. CDR3 sequence: CASSDFQGSGEETQYF. The CDR3 DNA sequence: TGTGCCAGCAGTGACTTCCAGGGTTCGGGCGAAGAGACCCAGTACTTC.

V and J are TRBV7-3 and TRBJ2-2; TRBD2 agrees at 10 bases. CDR1 and CDR2 from the germline V gene are SGHTA and FQGTGA. The length of the CDR3 is 15 residues. Unmatched junction bases numbered 7, after V lost 5 bases and J lost 7 bases. The CDR3 region has the DNA TGTGCCAGCAGCCCTATGGGACTAGCGAGCGGGGAGCTGTTTTTT. Translated: CASSPMGLASGELFF.

This clone was counted a single time. The rearrangement joins TRBV2 to TRBJ2-1, with 8 bases matching TRBD2. Losses at the gene ends were 6 bases for V and 7 bases for J; bases not matched to a gene: 14. The CDR3 is made up of 16 amino acids. Germline CDR1 reads SNHLY; CDR2 reads FYNNEI. The DNA for the CDR3 is TGTGCCAGCAGCCGCTCGGGGAGCGGGAGTCTAAATGAGCAGTTCTTC. Its protein is CASSRSGSGSLNEQFF.

About this clone: A much more abundant neighbour one base away suggests this may be a read error. The chain is built from TRBV19 and TRBJ1-2; D gene ambiguous. The CDR3 is 14 residues long. Germline-derived CDR1 and CDR2 are LNHDA and SQIVND (reference sequence). Here the CDR3 DNA reads TGTGCCAATAGTATATTTGGTGGTAACTATGGCTACACCTTC. Translating gives CANSIFGGNYGYTF.

The rearrangement uses TRBV28 and TRBJ2-7; D gene unclear. V was clipped by 2 bases and J by 7 bases, with 6 bases between them. CDR1 and CDR2 from the germline V gene are MDHEN and SYDVKM. The length of the CDR3 is 11 residues. Here the CDR3 DNA reads TGTGCCAGCAGTTTAAACAGAGAGCAGTACTTC. The encoded protein is CASSLNREQYF.

This clone appeared a single time. The chain has TRBV6-1 and TRBJ1-2, with 12 bases that match TRBD1. J lost 4 bases, V lost 0 bases, and 6 bases had no gene match. The germline V gene has CDR1 MNHNS and CDR2 SASEGT. The CDR3 contains 17 residues. CDR3: CASSEAPGQGAVYGYTF. Written as DNA, the CDR3 is TGTGCCAGCAGTGAAGCGCCGGGACAGGGGGCGGTCTATGGCTACACCTTC.

The chain is built from TRBV5-4 and TRBJ1-6, with a tentative D call TRBD1 (5 bases). From germline, CDR1 is SGHNT and CDR2 YYREEE (reference sequence). This CDR3 is built from 16 residues. The V gene lost 3 bases and the J gene lost 8 bases, with 18 bases spanning the gap. The CDR3 loop reads CASSSQRGARDSPLHF. The CDR3 DNA is TGTGCCAGCAGCTCCCAACGGGGTGCCAGGGATTCACCCCTCCACTTT.

Details on this clone: Other DNA sequences in the sample encode the same CDR3. The chain employs TRBV29-1 and TRBJ1-2; D ambiguous. The CDR3 covers 11 residues. Germline CDR1 is SQVTM and CDR2 is ANQGSEA. Trimming took 4 bases from V and 8 from J, leaving 11 bases between them. This chain's CDR3 is CSVVGSQGYTF. The CDR3 nucleotides read TGCAGCGTTGTAGGGTCTCAGGGCTACACCTTC.

This chain joins TRBV4-1 and TRBJ1-5; TRBD1 aligns across 7 bases. This CDR3 comprises 14 residues. The V gene end was trimmed by 1 base and the J gene end by 7 bases; junction bases not matched to a gene: 4. Germline values: CDR1 MGHRA, CDR2 YSYEKL. The CDR3 DNA reads as TGCGCCAGCAGCCAAGCGACAGGGAGCCAGCCCCAGCATTTT. It is translated as CASSQATGSQPQHF.

The chain joins TRBV29-1 to TRBJ2-1; possible D gene TRBD1, 6 bases. The germline V gene has CDR1 SQVTM and CDR2 ANQGSEA. The CDR3 is made up of 15 amino acids. V gave up 4 bases and J gave up 2 bases, with 15 bases separating them. CDR3 amino acids: CSVAEDSFTYNEQFF. CDR3 in DNA: TGCAGCGTTGCCGAGGACAGTTTTACCTACAATGAGCAGTTCTTC.

Points on this clone: Other DNA sequences in the sample encode the same CDR3. This chain links TRBV9 with TRBJ2-1, with TRBD2 matching over 9 bases. The CDR3 is 14 amino acids. Trimming removed 4 bases from V and 6 bases from J; junction bases left unmatched: 5. Germline V gene sequence: CDR1 SGDLS, CDR2 YYNGEE. The CDR3 nucleotides read TGTGCCAGCAGCCCCCAACTAGCGGGCAATGAGCAGTTCTTC. Translation gives CASSPQLAGNEQFF.

This clone was counted a few times. The rearrangement joins TRBV20-1 to TRBJ1-1; D remains unclear. Germline V CDR1 and CDR2: DFQATT, SNEGSKA (reference sequence). V shed 7 bases and J shed 7 bases, with 10 bases lying between them. CDR3 length equals 10 residues. The CDR3 DNA follows: TGCAGTGTCGGTAGTCGTGAAGCTTTCTTT. It specifies CSVGSREAFF.

J is TRBJ2-5 and V is TRBV18; no firm D call. CDR1 is KGHSH, CDR2 LQKENI, per germline. V was clipped by 2 bases and J by 1 base, with 8 bases between them. This CDR3 comprises 14 residues. CDR3 sequence reads: CASSPRATQETQYF. CDR3 in DNA: TGTGCCAGCTCACCAAGGGCTACCCAAGAGACCCAGTACTTC.

The rearrangement links TRBV19 to TRBJ2-1; 11 bases agree with TRBD1. The CDR3 has 14 residues. Germline-derived CDR1 and CDR2 are LNHDA and SQIVND (reference sequence). V dropped 5 bases and J dropped 7; count of bases not matched to a gene: 4. CDR3 bases: TGTGCCAGTAGTCGGGACAGGGGGGGAAATGAGCAGTTCTTC. Encoded protein: CASSRDRGGNEQFF. The whole variable domain, filled in from reference TRBV19 and TRBJ2-1, reads DGGITQSPKYLFRKEGQNVTLSCEQNLNHDAMYWYRQDPGQGLRLIYYSQIVNDFQKGDIAEGYSVSREKKESFPLTVTSAQKNPTAFYLCASSRDRGGNEQFFGPGTRLTVL.

The chain recombines TRBV13 with TRBJ2-4; 8 nucleotides align to TRBD2. The CDR3 runs to 14 residues. CDR1 is PRHDT and CDR2 is FYEKMQ in the germline V gene (reference sequence). Trimming at V came to 7 bases and at J to 5 bases, leaving 7 bases not matched to a gene. CDR3 amino acids: CASTQGLDENIQYF. The CDR3 DNA follows: TGTGCCAGCACCCAGGGACTAGACGAAAACATTCAGTACTTC.

The chain joins TRBV15 to TRBJ2-1; possible D gene TRBD2, 6 bases. Per germline, CDR1 LNHNV and CDR2 YYDKDF (reference sequence). The CDR3 runs to 16 residues. Trimming removed 6 bases from V and 2 bases from J, with 17 bases in between. Written as DNA, the CDR3 is TGTGCCACCAGAAGCGGAACCGGGAGTACCTACAATGAGCAGTTCTTC. It yields the protein CATRSGTGSTYNEQFF.

The chain uses TRBV19 and TRBJ2-7; tentatively, D is TRBD1 or TRBD2 (5 bases each). CDR3 length: 13 amino acids. Germline CDR1 is LNHDA and CDR2 is SQIVND (reference sequence). Trimming removed 6 bases at V and 4 bases at J, with 13 bases between. CDR3 in DNA: TGTGCCAGTAGCCCGGGACGGATTTACGAGCAGTACTTC. It encodes CASSPGRIYEQYF.

V is TRBV2 and J is TRBJ2-2, with 9 positions matching TRBD2. CDR3 size: 14 residues. The J segment lost 6 bases and the V segment lost 8 bases, leaving 7 bases of the junction unmatched. From germline, CDR1 is SNHLY and CDR2 FYNNEI. CDR3 sequence: CASRLGLAAGELFF. In DNA, the CDR3 is TGTGCCAGCCGATTGGGACTAGCAGCCGGGGAGCTGTTTTTT.

This clone was found a few times. Distinct nucleotide sequences in the sample also encode this CDR3. The chain recombines TRBV12-3 or TRBV12-4 with TRBJ1-2; the match to TRBD1 covers 7 bases. The CDR3 loop spans 11 amino acids. V lost 7 bases to trimming and J lost 13 bases; unmatched junction nucleotides: 9. For the CDR3, the DNA is TGTGCCAGCACCCGAGGACAGGTATTCACCTTC. Residues: CASTRGQVFTF.